This entry lists 19 T cell receptor beta chains sequenced from one sample in a study of blood T cell repertoires in COVID-19. Clones were read by immunoSEQ multiplex PCR, and TCRdb kept only the in-frame ones, dropping some. The repertoire consists of about 440,000 clones, with approximately 90% occurring once and the leading ten covering just under 2%. The sequenced sample consisted of PBMCs or T cells enriched from blood (not recorded which). Receptor source: a woman younger than 35 with acute COVID-19.

The V call is TRBV5-1, the J call TRBJ2-1; 9 bases map to TRBD2. The CDR3 has 13 residues. With 5 bases clipped from V and 6 bases from J, the junction kept 3 bases outside the gene matches. CDR1 and CDR2 from the germline V gene are SGHRS and YFSETQ. CDR3 residues: CASRIAGANEQFF. The CDR3 nucleotides are TGCGCCAGCAGAATAGCGGGAGCCAATGAGCAGTTCTTC.

This rearrangement joins TRBV7-9 to TRBJ1-2; no clear D. CDR1 SEHNR and CDR2 FQNEAQ come from the germline V gene (reference sequence). Trimming removed 5 bases at V and 0 bases at J, with 13 bases between. There are 15 residues in the CDR3. For the CDR3, the DNA is TGTGCCAGCAGCCCCTCCGCCGGAGCTAACTATGGCTACACCTTC. Amino acids: CASSPSAGANYGYTF.

This chain uses TRBV28 with TRBJ2-1, with TRBD1 identical over 9 bases. Per germline, CDR1 MDHEN and CDR2 SYDVKM. Losses at the gene ends were 6 bases for V and 7 bases for J; bases not matched to a gene: 7. The CDR3 runs 14 residues. DNA for the CDR3: TGTGCCAGCAGGGACCAGACAGGGGGGAATGAGCAGTTCTTC. It is translated as CASRDQTGGNEQFF.

This rearrangement joins TRBV19 to TRBJ1-5; D not resolved. CDR3 size: 15 residues. V lost 1 base, J lost 2 bases, and 9 bases lay in between. Germline loops: CDR1 LNHDA, CDR2 SQIVND (reference sequence). This CDR3 reads CASSIGPGGNQPQHF. For the CDR3, the DNA is TGTGCCAGTAGTATAGGCCCAGGCGGCAATCAGCCCCAGCATTTT.

The J gene is TRBJ1-1, the V gene TRBV7-2; TRBD1 is a possible D gene (5 bases). Germline CDR1 SGHTA, CDR2 FQGNSA. V was clipped by 5 bases and J by 4 bases, with 20 bases between them. The CDR3 totals 16 residues. This chain's CDR3 is CASSAGTLLRLTEAFF. In DNA, the CDR3 is TGTGCCAGCAGCGCAGGGACTTTGTTACGGCTCACTGAAGCTTTCTTT.

The chain links TRBV6-5 to TRBJ2-3, with D unresolved. Looked up from germline, CDR1 is MNHEY and CDR2 is SVGAGI. Trimming removed 0 bases from V and 1 base from J, with 8 bases in between. The CDR3 has 15 amino acids. CDR3 nucleotide sequence: TGTGCCAGCAGTTACTCCGGGTCCGGCACAGATACGCAGTATTTT. This codes for CASSYSGSGTDTQYF.

The chain carries TRBV12-5 and TRBJ1-2; tentatively, D is TRBD1 (6 bases). CDR1 LGHNT and CDR2 FRNRAP come from the germline V gene. The CDR3 consists of 13 residues. V was pared by 5 bases and J by 8 bases, with 15 bases between. The DNA for the CDR3 is TGTGCTAGTGGTCCCGACAGGATTGAGGGCTACACCTTC. This encodes CASGPDRIEGYTF.

The genes are TRBV4-3 and TRBJ2-7, with TRBD2 matching over 7 bases. Germline CDR1 reads LGHNA; CDR2 reads YSLEER. The CDR3 is made up of 18 amino acids. The junction had 12 bases not matched to a gene; V was cut back by 1 base and J by 0 bases. The CDR3 nucleotides are TGCGCCAGCAGCCAAGGACAGTCATTGGGACTATCCTCCTACGAGCAGTACTTC. Residues: CASSQGQSLGLSSYEQYF.

The table lists this clone with a count of one. The chain employs TRBV7-9 and TRBJ1-3; 11 bases agree with TRBD1. The CDR3 runs 19 residues. Germline CDR1 reads SEHNR; CDR2 reads FQNEAQ (reference sequence). J gave up 0 bases and V 3 bases, and 10 bases lay outside the gene matches. CDR3 nucleotide sequence: TGTGCCAGCAGCTTTGGAGGACAGGGGGCCGACCTCTCTGGAAACACCATATATTTT. It codes for CASSFGGQGADLSGNTIYF.

The chain carries TRBV7-9 and TRBJ1-2; D possibly corresponds to TRBD1 (6 bases). V lost 0 bases and J 4 bases, leaving 15 bases between the germline ends. From germline, CDR1 is SEHNR and CDR2 FQNEAQ (reference sequence). The CDR3 consists of 16 residues. The CDR3, as DNA: TGTGCCAGCAGCTTAGCTCGGACAGCAACCACCTATGGCTACACCTTC. Translation: CASSLARTATTYGYTF.

The chain recombines TRBV3-1 (or the pseudogene TRBV3-2) with TRBJ1-3, with D possibly TRBD1 on 6 matching bases. The germline V and J ends were trimmed by 1 base and 2 bases, with 12 bases remaining between them. The CDR3 has 16 amino acids. Germline V CDR1 and CDR2: LGHDT, YNNKEL (reference sequence). Here the CDR3 DNA reads TGTGCCAGCAGCCAAGGGACAGCGTCCCCTGGAAACACCATATATTTT. It is translated as CASSQGTASPGNTIYF.

The chain couples TRBV19 to TRBJ2-1; 10 bases are shared with TRBD2. V lost 7 bases, J lost 3 bases, and 9 bases stayed unmatched. The germline V gene encodes CDR1 LNHDA and CDR2 SQIVND (reference sequence). The CDR3 has 16 amino acids. The CDR3 coding sequence is TGTGCCAGTACTGAGCGGGGGGGCCCCCACTACAATGAGCAGTTCTTC. The encoded protein is CASTERGGPHYNEQFF.

This chain joins TRBV11-2 and TRBJ1-5; TRBD1 is a possible D gene (5 bases). V was cut by 4 bases and J by 5 bases, with 9 bases left in between. The germline V gene has CDR1 SGHAT and CDR2 FQNNGV. The CDR3 contains 13 residues. CDR3 DNA sequence: TGTGCCAGCAGCTCGGCGGGGGATCAGCCCCAGCATTTT. It yields the protein CASSSAGDQPQHF. Supplemented by reference TRBV11-2 and TRBJ1-5, the full variable domain reads EAGVAQSPRYKIIEKRQSVAFWCNPISGHATLYWYQQILGQGPKLLIQFQNNGVVDDSQLPKDRFSAERLKGVDSTLKIQPAKLEDSAVYLCASSSAGDQPQHFGDGTRLSIL.

The V call is TRBV12-5, the J call TRBJ2-5; 7 nucleotides align to TRBD1. Trimming took 9 bases from V and 3 from J; bases not matched to a gene: 4. The CDR3 has 12 amino acids. The germline V gene encodes CDR1 LGHNT and CDR2 FRNRAP. The CDR3 bases are TGTGCTAGCCGGGGACAGAAAGAGACCCAGTACTTC. This encodes CASRGQKETQYF. Using reference TRBV12-5 and TRBJ2-5 for the parts outside the CDR3, the full variable domain is DARVTQTPRHKVTEMGQEVTMRCQPILGHNTVFWYRQTMMQGLELLAYFRNRAPLDDSGMPKDRFSAEMPDATLATLKIQPSEPRDSAVYFCASRGQKETQYFGPGTRLLVL.

The chain recombines TRBV7-9 with TRBJ2-3, with 11 nucleotides matching TRBD2. Germline values: CDR1 SEHNR, CDR2 FQNEAQ (reference sequence). V lost 5 bases and J lost 5; bases outside the gene matches: 9. The CDR3 totals 16 residues. Here the CDR3 DNA reads TGTGCCAGCAGCCCTGGGCGGCTAGCGGGGGGAGATACGCAGTATTTT. Its protein is CASSPGRLAGGDTQYF.

The chain carries TRBV12-3 or TRBV12-4 and TRBJ1-4; D call uncertain. Trimming left V 6 bases short and J 8 bases short, with 7 bases between. The CDR3 is made up of 11 amino acids. The chain's CDR3 is CASSPGEKLFF. CDR3 DNA: TGTGCCAGCAGCCCCGGGGAAAAACTGTTTTTT.

This sequence joins TRBV7-5 and TRBJ1-4; the table's D call, TRBD1, has no DNA check behind it. TRBV7-5 represents a pseudogene. The CDR3 has 17 amino acids. The DNA for the CDR3 is TGTGTCAGAAGCTTAGGGGGGCCGCCGGGCCTCAGTGAAAAACTGTTTTTT. Translation: CVRSLGGPPGLSEKLFF.

This clone was detected only a few times. The chain carries TRBV5-6 and TRBJ2-4; maybe TRBD2 (5 bases). Between the trimmed V and J ends, which lost 1 base and 8 bases, there was a span of 19 bases. The CDR3 spans 16 residues. Germline V gene lookup returns CDR1 SGHDT and CDR2 YYEEEE. The CDR3 spells CASSLFSQASRDIQYF. CDR3 in DNA: TGTGCCAGCAGCTTGTTTAGCCAGGCTAGCCGTGACATTCAGTACTTC. Full variable domain (remainder filled in from reference TRBV5-6 and TRBJ2-4): DAGVTQSPTHLIKTRGQQVTLRCSPKSGHDTVSWYQQALGQGPQFIFQYYEEEERQRGNFPDRFSGHQFPNYSSELNVNALLLGDSALYLCASSLFSQASRDIQYFGAGTRLSVL.

The rearrangement links TRBV7-6 to TRBJ2-3; 10 bases are shared with TRBD2. The CDR3 covers 18 residues. The V gene end was trimmed by 2 bases and the J gene end by 2 bases; junction bases not matched to a gene: 10. Germline-derived CDR1 and CDR2 are SGHVS and FNYEAQ. CDR3 sequence: CASSLLYSGGQHTDTQYF. The CDR3 region has the DNA TGTGCCAGCAGCTTACTCTATAGCGGGGGGCAGCACACAGATACGCAGTATTTT.